The clone carrying this TCR beta chain was counted many times. The CDR3 runs 14 residues. V shed 0 bases and J shed 7 bases, with 12 bases lying between them. Germline assignment: CDR1 MNHEY and CDR2 SVGAGI. The data belong to a study of identical twins. All donors were healthy, and all were Caucasian. A universal primer site was incorporated via template switching, and the cDNA contained unique molecular identifiers. A single record per CDR3 protein comes from TCRdb applying MiXCR to the 5' RACE reads. The table lists about 570,000 distinct CDR3 sequences, around 9.6% of them singletons. The same data also contributed to another study, on yellow fever vaccine responses in identical twins. That work contributes: It has been reported that, in twins, the vaccine T cell response seemed partly convergent and partly personalized.

The chain has TRBV6-5 and TRBJ1-1; D gene ambiguous. This sequence was found in a woman younger than 35 in good health. What was sequenced was PBMCs. This CDR3 is CASSYSSGYNEAFF. As DNA, the CDR3 is TGTGCCAGCAGTTACTCGAGCGGTTATAATGAAGCTTTCTTT.